This TCR beta chain was sequenced during a study of CD8+ T cells in alopecia areata. Overall study: Patients received oral tofacitinib, 5 to 10 mg twice daily, for moderate-to-severe alopecia areata. Study-level findings and limits: A great number of expanded lesional clones endured in scalp and blood during tofacitinib. Lesional scalp, notably in alopecia totalis/universalis, had clonality above that of normal scalp.

RNA extraction and reverse transcription yielded cDNA as sequencing template. The assay was immunoSEQ multiplex PCR, and TCRdb's table has in-frame clones only and misses some. The sample lists around 100,000 clones, over 75% occurring once. Indicated treatment: oral pan-JAK inhibitor, 5-10 mg twice daily. As to this clone: Its target is unknown.

The origin of this receptor is a human donor with alopecia areata. Sequences were derived from CD8+ T cells sorted from blood, sampled between weeks 30 and 35, from a patient treated with tofacitinib.

In DNA form, the CDR3 reads TGCGCCAGCAGCTTCCCGGGACAGGGGGCTCTTATGGACACTGAAGCTTTCTTT. Protein sequence: CASSFPGQGALMDTEAFF. The V and J genes are TRBV5-1 and TRBJ1-1, with 12 bases fitting TRBD1. The V segment lost 2 bases and the J segment 3 bases; nucleotides outside the gene matches: 11. This CDR3 has 18 amino acids. Germline V gives CDR1 SGHRS, CDR2 YFSETQ.